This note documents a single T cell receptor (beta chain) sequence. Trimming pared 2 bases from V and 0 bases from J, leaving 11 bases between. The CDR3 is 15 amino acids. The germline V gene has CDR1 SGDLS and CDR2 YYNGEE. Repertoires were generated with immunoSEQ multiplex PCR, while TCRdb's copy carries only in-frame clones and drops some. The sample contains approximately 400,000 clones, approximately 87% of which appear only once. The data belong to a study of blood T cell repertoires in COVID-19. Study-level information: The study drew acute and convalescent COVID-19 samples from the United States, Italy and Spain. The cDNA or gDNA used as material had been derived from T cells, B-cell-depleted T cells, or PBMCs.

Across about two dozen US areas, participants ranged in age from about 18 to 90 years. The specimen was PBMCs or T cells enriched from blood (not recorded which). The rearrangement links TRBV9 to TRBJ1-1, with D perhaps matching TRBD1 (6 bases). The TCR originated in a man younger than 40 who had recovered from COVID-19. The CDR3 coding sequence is TGTGCCAGCAGCGTTACGGGGGGGCTGAACACTGAAGCTTTCTTT. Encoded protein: CASSVTGGLNTEAFF.